This entry describes one TCR beta chain. Profiled with immunoSEQ multiplex PCR; TCRdb holds only in-frame clones, not every one. This repertoire shows approximately 100,000 clones, over 65% found once; its top ten account for 2.1%. This CDR3 spans 15 amino acids. V lost 1 base and J lost 7, with 16 bases in between. CDR1 and CDR2 from the germline V gene are MGHDK and SYGVNS. The sample comes from a study of control samples from healthy donors and cancer patients. The sequence derives from a woman between 40 and 50 years old in good health. Material: blood. The chain employs TRBV25-1 and TRBJ1-2; D call uncertain. The CDR3 DNA sequence: TGTGCCAGCAGTGAATTTGGAAAGGGCACCGGTGGCTACACCTTC. Residues: CASSEFGKGTGGYTF.